This T cell receptor (beta chain) was identified during a study of blood T cell repertoires in COVID-19. In the study overall: Some COVID-19 samples were acute and others convalescent; all came from the United States, Italy and Spain. The analysed material was cDNA or gDNA that came from T cells, B-cell-depleted T cells, or PBMCs.

The sample holds one count of this clone. Original analysis: Nucleated cell number was recorded as an estimate derived from reference gene primer amplification. Some clones are missing from TCRdb's copy, which holds only in-frame ones; the method was immunoSEQ multiplex PCR. That table furnishes V, J and clone size, whereas the DNA furnished D and trimming. The table includes about 71,000 clones, about 80% detected once. This CDR3 is built from 17 residues. Germline values: CDR1 SEHNR, CDR2 FQNEAQ (reference sequence). V shed 6 bases, J shed 4 bases, and the junction held 8 bases outside the gene matches.

The receptor was isolated from a man aged 70 or older with acute or convalescent COVID-19. Sequencing input: peripheral blood. The rearrangement uses TRBV7-9 and TRBJ2-3, with 15 bases that match TRBD2. CDR3 loop: CASSKGLAGGPADTQYF. DNA for the CDR3: TGTGCCAGCAGTAAAGGACTAGCGGGAGGGCCCGCAGATACGCAGTATTTT.